This T cell receptor beta chain appears in the sequencing data of a study of cytomegalovirus exposure and HLA in healthy donors. V gave up 7 bases and J gave up 0 bases; unmatched junction bases: 7. Looked up from germline, CDR1 is SQVTM and CDR2 is ANQGSEA. This CDR3 has 17 residues. In this sample, this clone turned up once. Amplification used 60 Vbeta primers and 13 Jbeta primers. Clones were sequenced by immunoSEQ multiplex PCR, and TCRdb holds only the in-frame ones, with some missing. The repertoire includes roughly 200,000 clones, around nine tenths of them detected once, and around 0.3% sits in the top ten.

The TCR sequence derives from a young woman in good health and CMV-seronegative. Sequencing used PBMCs. V usage is TRBV29-1 and J usage is TRBJ2-1; 15 bases agree with TRBD2. CDR3 nucleotides: TGCAGCGCCTTCGGACTAGCGGGGGGGAGCTCCTACAATGAGCAGTTCTTC. It is translated as CSAFGLAGGSSYNEQFF.